A single sample gave rise to the 27 T cell receptor beta chains below, sequenced in a study of human T cells and chemical hapten exposure (dated by TCRdb to the early 2020s). The time point label for this specimen denotes: pre-sensitization, week 0. The meaning of the sample's treatment or condition label: therapeutic diphenylcyclopropenone sensitization with weekly scalp DPC. Unfractionated whole blood was collected in Tempus Blood RNA tubes, and total RNA was extracted from that blood. Library construction relied on RACE. Reads for this sample came from a NextSeq 500. Using fastp trimming at Q25 and MiXCR clonotype assembly, TCRdb reanalyzed the public sequencing data and kept in-frame beta chains. Entries are consolidated by CDR3 protein sequence, retaining the most common genes and DNA. Within this sample are about 52,000 distinct CDR3 sequences, with 8.5% to 10% of them counted one time only. Jointly, the top ten make up approximately 9.5% of the sample.

The specimen was whole blood, collected in connection with sensitization to the hapten diphenylcyclopropenone (DPC). These receptors all come from a woman aged 30 to 39 with alopecia areata. Some clones in this sample may be carry-over from other donors' samples.

This clonotype was seen more than once but under ten times. The chain links TRBV6-2 or TRBV6-3 to TRBJ2-3; D remains unclear. Germline CDR1 and CDR2: MNHEY and SVGEGT. V lost 7 bases to trimming and J lost 2 bases, with 16 bases between them. The CDR3 runs 15 residues. The CDR3 nucleotides are TGTGCCAGCACTCGTAGGTCGATTTACACAGATACGCAGTATTTT. It encodes CASTRRSIYTDTQYF.

This clonotype is classed as medium-sized. V and J are TRBV27 and TRBJ1-1; D is possibly TRBD1 (5 bases). The CDR3 length is 15 residues. Per the germline V gene, CDR1 is MNHEY and CDR2 is SMNVEV (reference sequence). V was pared by 5 bases and J by 3 bases, with 16 bases between. CDR3 residues: CASSPDSWSYTEAFF. CDR3 coding DNA: TGTGCCAGCAGTCCAGACAGCTGGAGTTACACTGAAGCTTTCTTT.

The table lists this clonotype with a few counts. J is TRBJ2-3 and V is TRBV7-2; no clear D. The CDR3 covers 12 residues. V lost 5 bases to trimming and J lost 5 bases, with 8 bases between them. The V gene's germline CDR1 is SGHTA and CDR2 FQGNSA. Written as DNA, the CDR3 is TGTGCCAGCAGCCCTTTTGGAGATACGCAGTATTTT. This sequence encodes CASSPFGDTQYF.

This clonotype was counted between two and nine times. The chain carries TRBV10-3 and TRBJ2-3, with 9 bases fitting TRBD2. Germline CDR1 ENHRY, CDR2 SYGVKD. The CDR3 consists of 19 residues. The J segment lost 0 bases and the V segment lost 2 bases, leaving 12 bases of the junction unmatched. In DNA, the CDR3 is TGTGCCATCAGTGAGCGGATAGCGGGGGCCATTGACAGCACAGATACGCAGTATTTT. Its protein product is CAISERIAGAIDSTDTQYF.

This chain links TRBV5-1 with TRBJ2-7; TRBD1 aligns across 7 bases. Germline CDR1 is SGHRS and CDR2 is YFSETQ. The CDR3 sequence is 15 residues long. V lost 0 bases, J lost 3 bases, and 6 bases stayed unmatched. The CDR3 bases are TGCGCCAGCAGCTTGGGATCGACAGGGTACTACGAGCAGTACTTC. Its protein is CASSLGSTGYYEQYF. Together with reference TRBV5-1 and TRBJ2-7, the CDR3 gives the full variable domain: KAGVTQTPRYLIKTRGQQVTLSCSPISGHRSVSWYQQTPGQGLQFLFEYFSETQRNKGNFPGRFSGRQFSNSRSEMNVSTLELGDSALYLCASSLGSTGYYEQYFGPGTRLTVT.

V and J are TRBV6-1 and TRBJ2-3; D may be TRBD2 (6 bases). The germline gives CDR1 MNHNS, CDR2 SASEGT. The CDR3 is made up of 15 amino acids. V gave up 4 bases and J gave up 0 bases, with 11 bases separating them. DNA for the CDR3: TGTGCCAGCAGTGGGATACTAGCCAGCACAGATACGCAGTATTTT. Protein: CASSGILASTDTQYF.

This clonotype was seen more than once but under ten times. The J gene is TRBJ2-1, the V gene TRBV7-2; 7 bases line up with TRBD2. V lost 2 bases to trimming and J lost 9 bases; unmatched junction nucleotides: 4. This CDR3 comprises 13 residues. Germline assignment: CDR1 SGHTA and CDR2 FQGNSA. The CDR3 DNA follows: TGTGCCAGCAGCTTAACCAGGGAGGGTGAGCAGTTCTTC. Translation: CASSLTREGEQFF.

There are a few counts of this clonotype. The chain employs TRBV9 and TRBJ1-6; TRBD1 is a possible D gene (6 bases). The V and J ends lost 4 bases and 15 bases respectively, with 26 bases between them. This CDR3 has 16 residues. The V gene's germline CDR1 is SGDLS and CDR2 YYNGEE. CDR3 sequence: CASSPSGDTEQFFLHF. CDR3 bases: TGTGCCAGCAGCCCCTCCGGGGACACAGAGCAATTTTTCCTCCACTTT.

This clonotype was seen repeatedly, ten times or more. CDR3 loop: CATSDLGYTGQFF. As DNA, the CDR3 is TGTGCCACCAGTGATTTGGGTTACACCGGGCAGTTCTTC. The chain employs TRBV24-1 and TRBJ2-1; D is ambiguous. Germline CDR1 KGHDR, CDR2 SFDVKD. The CDR3 loop spans 13 amino acids. V gave up 0 bases and J gave up 12 bases, with 11 bases separating them.

The sample holds a few counts of this clonotype. The chain couples TRBV2 to TRBJ1-1, with D perhaps TRBD1 (5 bases). CDR3 length: 12 residues. CDR1 SNHLY and CDR2 FYNNEI come from the germline V gene. Trimming took off 9 bases at V and 3 bases at J, with 11 bases between the two ends. The CDR3, as DNA: TGTGCCAGTGGCGAGGGGTACACTGAAGCTTTCTTT. As protein: CASGEGYTEAFF.

The rearrangement uses TRBV18 and TRBJ2-5; 8 bases map to TRBD1. Germline CDR1 reads KGHSH; CDR2 reads LQKENI. J gave up 3 bases and V 3 bases, and 6 bases lay outside the gene matches. This CDR3 is built from 15 residues. The CDR3 is CASSPYRDRKETQYF. CDR3 nucleotide sequence: TGTGCCAGCTCACCGTACCGGGACAGGAAAGAGACCCAGTACTTC. Complete variable domain (other parts from reference TRBV18 and TRBJ2-5): NAGVMQNPRHLVRRRGQEARLRCSPMKGHSHVYWYRQLPEEGLKFMVYLQKENIIDESGMPKERFSAEFPKEGPSILRIQQVVRGDSAAYFCASSPYRDRKETQYFGPGTRLLVL.

V and J are TRBV4-2 and TRBJ2-3; no definite D call. V was pared by 1 base and J by 4 bases, with 15 bases between. The germline gives CDR1 LGHNA, CDR2 YNFKEQ. The CDR3 is 16 amino acids. CDR3 protein: CASSQVGSRLADTQYF. The DNA for the CDR3 is TGTGCCAGCAGCCAAGTAGGTTCTAGGTTGGCAGATACGCAGTATTTT.

The chain is built from TRBV30 and TRBJ1-2, with a weak D call TRBD1 (6 bases). The V and J ends lost 1 base and 8 bases respectively, with 11 bases between them. The CDR3 is 12 amino acids. Germline V lookup: CDR1 GTSNPN, CDR2 SVGIG (reference sequence). CDR3 nucleotides: TGTGCCTGGAGTGAAGGGGGAGAAGGCTACACCTTC. Protein: CAWSEGGEGYTF.

A note on this clonotype: A junction end diverges from the germline sequence, so it may reflect a read error. The genes are TRBV4-1 and TRBJ2-3; TRBD1 matches at 9 bases. There are 12 residues in the CDR3. Germline assignment: CDR1 MGHRA and CDR2 YSYEKL. The CDR3 nucleotides are TGCACCAGCAGCCACAGGGGGCAATCGCAGTATTTT. Its translation is CTSSHRGQSQYF.

CDR3 in DNA: TGTGCCAGCAGTTACGACTTACTAAGACCCTACGAGCAGTACTTC. Its protein is CASSYDLLRPYEQYF. The genes are TRBV6-6 and TRBJ2-7; D is unresolved. Deletions cut 2 bases from V and 2 bases from J, with 13 bases between. This CDR3 has 15 amino acids. Germline V gene data show CDR1 as MNHNY and CDR2 as SVGAGI (reference sequence).

The gene calls are TRBV12-3 or TRBV12-4 and TRBJ1-5; D unclear. The CDR3 runs to 13 residues. V was clipped by 4 bases and J by 1 base, with 5 bases between them. The CDR3 sequence is CASSSQSNQPQHF. CDR3 nucleotides: TGTGCCAGCAGTTCCCAAAGCAATCAGCCCCAGCATTTT.

This clonotype was detected many times. The chain joins TRBV4-3 to TRBJ1-5; D uncertain. V gave up 0 bases and J gave up 2 bases, with 2 bases separating them. CDR1 is LGHNA, CDR2 YSLEER, per germline. The CDR3 is 13 residues long. CDR3 sequence reads: CASSQDRNQPQHF. The CDR3, as DNA: TGCGCCAGCAGCCAAGATCGCAATCAGCCCCAGCATTTT.

This clonotype was detected many times. V and J are TRBV12-3 or TRBV12-4 and TRBJ2-2; TRBD1 agrees at 10 bases. V was pared by 5 bases and J by 5 bases, with 2 bases of the junction left unmatched. The CDR3 length is 14 residues. CDR3 region: CASSRQGATGELFF. CDR3 nucleotides: TGTGCCAGCAGTAGACAGGGGGCTACCGGGGAGCTGTTTTTT.

This clonotype was seen a handful of times. The V and J genes are TRBV18 and TRBJ2-7; TRBD1 agrees at 9 bases. Germline V CDR1 and CDR2: KGHSH, LQKENI. Trimming removed 1 base from V and 5 bases from J; junction bases left unmatched: 9. The CDR3 loop spans 16 amino acids. The CDR3 region has the DNA TGTGCCAGCTCACCACGGCCCGGGACAGGGTACGACGAGCAGTACTTC. Protein sequence: CASSPRPGTGYDEQYF.

The rearrangement uses TRBV7-8 and TRBJ2-7, with D tentatively TRBD1 (5 bases). The V end was cut by 4 bases, the J end by 7 bases, with 14 bases between. The CDR3 has 13 residues. Germline V gene lookup returns CDR1 SGHVS and CDR2 FQNEAQ. CDR3 sequence: CASSSLQKGEQYF. The DNA of the CDR3 is TGTGCCAGCAGCTCACTGCAGAAGGGGGAGCAGTACTTC.

The V and J genes are TRBV18 and TRBJ1-5; 7 nucleotides line up with TRBD1. CDR1 is KGHSH, CDR2 LQKENI, per germline. V gave up 3 bases and J gave up 4 bases; unmatched junction bases: 3. The CDR3 loop spans 14 amino acids. As DNA, the CDR3 is TGTGCCAGCTCACCCAACAGGGGTAATCAGCCCCAGCATTTT. This codes for CASSPNRGNQPQHF.

The chain has TRBV6-2 or TRBV6-3 and TRBJ2-1; TRBD1 is a possible D gene (5 bases). Deletions cut 8 bases from V and 9 bases from J, with 14 bases between. CDR1 is MNHEY and CDR2 is SVGEGT in the germline V gene. The CDR3 has 12 residues. CDR3 sequence: CASGQTRTEQFF. In nucleotides, the CDR3 is TGTGCCAGCGGACAAACGAGGACTGAGCAGTTCTTC.

Only a few counts were recorded for this clonotype. This chain links TRBV5-5 with TRBJ1-2; no clear D gene. Germline V lookup: CDR1 SGHKS, CDR2 YYEKEE (reference sequence). Trimming pared 4 bases from V and 4 bases from J, leaving 17 bases between. This CDR3 has 15 residues. Here the CDR3 reads CASSPQLASGYGYTF. The DNA for the CDR3 is TGTGCCAGCAGCCCCCAGTTGGCCAGTGGCTATGGCTACACCTTC.

This clonotype was recorded at least ten times. This sequence joins TRBV5-1 and TRBJ1-1; a possible D gene is TRBD1 (6 bases). Per germline, CDR1 SGHRS and CDR2 YFSETQ. This CDR3 comprises 14 residues. V shed 0 bases and J shed 1 base, with 7 bases lying between them. CDR3 residues: CASSLEGQNTEAFF. CDR3 sequence (DNA): TGCGCCAGCAGCTTGGAGGGACAGAACACTGAAGCTTTCTTT.

The table lists this clonotype with many counts. This chain links TRBV20-1 with TRBJ1-3, with unresolved D. Germline V lookup: CDR1 DFQATT, CDR2 SNEGSKA (reference sequence). Between the trimmed V and J ends, which lost 4 bases and 0 bases, there was a span of 13 bases. The CDR3 sequence is 15 residues long. The DNA for the CDR3 is TGCAGTGCTACGCCGACGGATAACTCTGGAAACACCATATATTTT. Its protein is CSATPTDNSGNTIYF.

This clonotype was observed a few times. The chain joins TRBV12-3 or TRBV12-4 to TRBJ2-1; D is perhaps TRBD1 or TRBD2 (6 bases each). V lost 4 bases, J lost 9 bases, and 10 bases lay in between. The CDR3 is made up of 12 amino acids. CDR3 bases: TGTGCCAGCAGTTCGGGGGACACTGAGCAGTTCTTC. This gives the protein CASSSGDTEQFF.

This clonotype came up many times. This sequence joins TRBV2 and TRBJ2-3; D is unclear. Trimming cost V 6 bases and J 2 bases, with 3 bases left between them. The CDR3 contains 11 residues. Per the germline V gene, CDR1 is SNHLY and CDR2 is FYNNEI. The CDR3 DNA reads as TGTGCCAGCAGCATCACAGATACGCAGTATTTT. It yields the protein CASSITDTQYF.